Sequencing of this TCR beta chain was carried out in a study of blood T cells in healthy people across ages. Study-wide results and caveats: It was held that diversity estimates obtained from one million T cells represented underestimates.

Turning to this clonotype: Its cognate antigen is unknown.

V dropped 6 bases and J dropped 1; count of bases not matched to a gene: 9. Germline CDR1 reads MDHEN; CDR2 reads SYDVKM. The CDR3 extends over 16 amino acids. The authors ran a second PCR of about 6 to 11 cycles using a sample-barcoded 5' primer and a J-beta primer mix. TCRdb reprocessed the 5' RACE reads via MiXCR and lists one record per CDR3 protein. This sample has about 640,000 distinct CDR3 sequences; roughly 53% occur once, and the top ten carry over 30%. The source material was blood. The V and J genes are TRBV28 and TRBJ2-5, with TRBD2 matching over 9 bases. The receptor comes from a man in his fifties or sixties in good health. The CDR3 DNA reads as TGTGCCAGCAGGTCAGCGGGGGGCCGAATCCAAGAGACCCAGTACTTC. The encoded protein is CASRSAGGRIQETQYF.